This T cell receptor (beta chain) is drawn from a study of PD-L1 blockade in urothelial cancer. Study details: From 2014, patients received atezolizumab, given as 1,200 mg intravenously every 3 weeks. Prior chemotherapy in patients spanned 0 to 3 regimens. At 3 weeks after treatment start (second dose) and again at 6 weeks, blood was analyzed. Notes on the study in general: Pretreatment TCR clonality in blood under the median foretold superior survival.

Repertoires were generated with immunoSEQ multiplex PCR, while TCRdb's copy carries only in-frame clones and drops some. The sample gives 25,000 to 35,000 clones, about 90% of which show up once; about 3% is in the top ten. Of note for this clone: Antigen specificity is unknown.

CDR3 length equals 15 residues. In germline, CDR1 is SGHVS, CDR2 FNYEAQ. V gave up 7 bases and J gave up 9 bases, with 19 bases separating them. This chain links TRBV7-6 with TRBJ1-6; D might be TRBD1 (6 bases). This sample comprised PBMCs, obtained around atezolizumab (anti-PD-L1) treatment. The sequence was collected from a middle-aged man with urothelial cancer. CDR3 protein: CASTPLGQLGSPLHF. The CDR3 DNA follows: TGTGCCAGCACCCCACTCGGACAGCTTGGTTCACCCCTCCACTTT.